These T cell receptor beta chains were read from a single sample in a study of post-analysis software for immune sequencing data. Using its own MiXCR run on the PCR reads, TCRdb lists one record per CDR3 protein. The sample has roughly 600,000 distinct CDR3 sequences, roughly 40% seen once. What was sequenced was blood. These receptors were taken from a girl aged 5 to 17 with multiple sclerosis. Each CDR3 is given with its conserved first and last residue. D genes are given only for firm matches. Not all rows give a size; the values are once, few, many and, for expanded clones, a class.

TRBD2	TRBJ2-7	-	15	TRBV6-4	TGTGCCAGCAGTGACTCTAGCGGGGGGTACAATGAGCAGTACTTC	CASSDSSGGYNEQYF
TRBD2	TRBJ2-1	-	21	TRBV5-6	TGTGCCAGCAGCCCGCCGTGGGGAGGGCATTCTGCGGGAGGGCCGGATAATGAGCAGTTCTTC	CASSPPWGGHSAGGPDNEQFF
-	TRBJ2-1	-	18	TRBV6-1	TGTGCCAGCAGTAAGAATACGATAACAGCGAGCTCCTACAATGAGCAGTTCTTC	CASSKNTITASSYNEQFF
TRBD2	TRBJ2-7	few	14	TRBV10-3	TGTGCCATCAGTGCTAGCGGGGCCGCCTACGAGCAGTACTTC	CAISASGAAYEQYF
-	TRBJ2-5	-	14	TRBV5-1	TGCGCCAGCAGGGTTGGGGGGCCCTACAATGAGCAGTACTTC	CASRVGGPYNEQYF
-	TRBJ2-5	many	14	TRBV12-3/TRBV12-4	TGTGCCAGCAGTCCCCGGGATAGGACAGAGACCCAGTACTTC	CASSPRDRTETQYF
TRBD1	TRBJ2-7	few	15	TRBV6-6	TGTGCCAGCAGTTCCCCGGACAGGGGTCCCTACGAGCAGTACTTC	CASSSPDRGPYEQYF
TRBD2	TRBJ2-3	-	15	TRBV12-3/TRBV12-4	TGTGCCAGCAGTTTGCTAGCGGGAGTCCCGGATACGCAGTATTTT	CASSLLAGVPDTQYF
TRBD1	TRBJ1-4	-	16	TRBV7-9	TGTGCCAGCAGCAACCTCGGACAGGCCATTAATGAAAAACTGTTTTTT	CASSNLGQAINEKLFF
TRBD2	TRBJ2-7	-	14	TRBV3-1	TGTGCCAGCAGCCAAGTTAGCGGGTCCTACGAGCAGTACTTC	CASSQVSGSYEQYF
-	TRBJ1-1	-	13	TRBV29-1	TGCAGCGTTCGAGGAGGGGTGGGAATGGAAGCTTTCTTT	CSVRGGVGMEAFF
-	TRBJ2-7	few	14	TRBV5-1	TGCGCCAGCAGCTTGTTGGGGGAAAGCTACGAGCAGTACTTC	CASSLLGESYEQYF
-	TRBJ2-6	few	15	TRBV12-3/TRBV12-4	TGTGCCAGCAGTTTTATGAGCATGGGGGCCAACGTCCTGACTTTC	CASSFMSMGANVLTF
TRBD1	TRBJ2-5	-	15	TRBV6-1	TGTGCCAGCATATCCCAACAGGGGCCATCGGAGACCCAGTACTTC	CASISQQGPSETQYF
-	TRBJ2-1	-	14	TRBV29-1	TGCAGCGTTGATAGTAAGGAGGGCTACAATGTGCAGTTCTTC	CSVDSKEGYNVQFF
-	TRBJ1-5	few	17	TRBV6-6	TGTGCCAGCAGTCCCTTAATCGTCAGAGTTAGCAATCAGCCCCAGCATTTT	CASSPLIVRVSNQPQHF
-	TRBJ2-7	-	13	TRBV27	TGTGCCAGCCGAAACGAGGACGGTCGCGAGCAGTACTTC	CASRNEDGREQYF
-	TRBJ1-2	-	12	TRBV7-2	TGTGCCAGCAGCCGTAGAGACTATGGCTACACCTTC	CASSRRDYGYTF
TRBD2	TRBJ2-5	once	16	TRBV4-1	TGCGCCAGCAGCCAAGATTCTCCGGGAGGAGGAGAGACCCAGTACTTC	CASSQDSPGGGETQYF
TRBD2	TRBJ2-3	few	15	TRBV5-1	TGCGCCAGCAGCTCTGGCGGGGGGGCATCAGATACGCAGTATTTT	CASSSGGGASDTQYF
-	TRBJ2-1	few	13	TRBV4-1	TGCGCCAGTCGGGATACCTCTGGGAATGAGCAGTTCTTC	CASRDTSGNEQFF
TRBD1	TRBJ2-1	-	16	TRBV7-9	TGTGCCAGCAGCCCCGGACAGGGGGCCACCTACAATGAGCAGTTCTTC	CASSPGQGATYNEQFF
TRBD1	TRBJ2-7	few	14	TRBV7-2	TGTGCCAGCAGCATGGGACAGGGTCAATACGAGCAGTACTTC	CASSMGQGQYEQYF
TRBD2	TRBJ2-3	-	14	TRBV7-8	TGTGCCAGCAGGCAGCGGGAGACCTCTTACACGCAGTATTTT	CASRQRETSYTQYF